The 17 T cell receptor beta chains listed next were all sequenced from one sample in a study of lymphopenia after photon versus proton radiotherapy. Clones were sequenced by immunoSEQ multiplex PCR, and TCRdb holds only the in-frame ones, with some missing. The data contain about 33,000 clones, roughly 90% of them singletons. The material was peripheral blood, obtained from a patient treated with photon-based radiotherapy. The receptors originated from a woman in her forties or fifties with pancreatic cancer.

V gene TRBV19 combines with J gene TRBJ2-5, with D perhaps matching TRBD2 (5 bases). Trimming removed 0 bases at V and 4 bases at J, with 9 bases between. Germline V gene sequence: CDR1 LNHDA, CDR2 SQIVND (reference sequence). The length of the CDR3 is 14 residues. CDR3 sequence reads: CASSIDWRRETQYF. In nucleotides, the CDR3 is TGTGCCAGTAGTATAGATTGGAGGAGAGAGACCCAGTACTTC.

The V gene is TRBV6-5, the J gene TRBJ2-1, with 8 bases that match TRBD2. Germline CDR1 and CDR2: MNHEY and SVGAGI. The CDR3 contains 14 residues. Germline trimming cut 2 bases from V and 8 bases from J; bases unmatched to any gene: 5. The CDR3 is CASSYGTSEDEQFF. The CDR3 DNA sequence: TGTGCCAGCAGTTACGGGACTAGTGAGGATGAGCAGTTCTTC.

The rearrangement uses TRBV10-3 and TRBJ2-7, with unresolved D. CDR3 length equals 14 residues. Germline CDR1 ENHRY, CDR2 SYGVKD. The V and J ends lost 1 base and 2 bases respectively, with 9 bases between them. The CDR3 DNA reads as TGTGCCATCAGTGAGTTGAAGGGAACCTACGAGCAGTACTTC. This codes for CAISELKGTYEQYF.

This clone was seen more than once but under ten times. The chain recombines TRBV6-6 with TRBJ1-3; D is undetermined. The CDR3 extends over 14 amino acids. CDR1 is MNHNY and CDR2 is SVGAGI in the germline V gene (reference sequence). Trimming cost V 5 bases and J 1 base, with 9 bases left between them. CDR3 DNA sequence: TGTGCCAGCAGTCAAACGGGGTCTGGAAACACCATATATTTT. This codes for CASSQTGSGNTIYF.

The genes are TRBV7-6 and TRBJ2-1; 10 bases are shared with TRBD2. The CDR3 contains 20 residues. Germline trimming cut 5 bases from V and 0 bases from J; bases unmatched to any gene: 16. Germline values: CDR1 SGHVS, CDR2 FNYEAQ. The chain's CDR3 is CASSRRTSGYPPSSYNEQFF. The CDR3 DNA follows: TGTGCCAGCAGCCGAAGGACTAGCGGATATCCACCGAGCTCCTACAATGAGCAGTTCTTC.

This chain links TRBV28 with TRBJ2-7; 8 nucleotides agree with TRBD2. With V trimmed by 3 bases and J by 7 bases, 8 bases remained unmatched. Germline values: CDR1 MDHEN, CDR2 SYDVKM. CDR3 length: 14 amino acids. The chain's CDR3 is CASSFPGGAGEQYF. The DNA of the CDR3 is TGTGCCAGCAGTTTTCCGGGAGGGGCGGGGGAGCAGTACTTC.

This chain links TRBV29-1 with TRBJ1-1; 12 bases are a match to TRBD1. The CDR3 consists of 13 residues. Germline assignment: CDR1 SQVTM and CDR2 ANQGSEA. The ends lost 7 bases at V and 5 bases at J; junction bases unmatched: 5. The CDR3 nucleotides read TGCAGCGCAGGGGACAGGGGGCGGACTGAAGCTTTCTTT. It is translated as CSAGDRGRTEAFF.

V and J are TRBV6-6 and TRBJ1-2; 8 positions match TRBD1. V was clipped by 6 bases and J by 2 bases; unmatched bases: 11. This CDR3 is built from 16 residues. From germline, CDR1 is MNHNY and CDR2 SVGAGI (reference sequence). In DNA form, the CDR3 reads TGTGCCAGCAGGGAGACCGGACAGGGACAAAACTATGGCTACACCTTC. It encodes CASRETGQGQNYGYTF.

This chain uses TRBV6-6 with TRBJ2-1, with 11 bases identical to TRBD1. The V gene's germline CDR1 is MNHNY and CDR2 SVGAGI (reference sequence). The CDR3 loop spans 15 amino acids. V was clipped by 4 bases and J by 5 bases; unmatched bases: 4. The CDR3 spells CASSWGQGGNNEQFF. The CDR3 DNA follows: TGTGCCAGCAGTTGGGGACAGGGGGGAAACAATGAGCAGTTCTTC.

The chain joins TRBV28 to TRBJ2-7, with TRBD2 matching over 12 bases. The CDR3 contains 15 residues. V dropped 5 bases and J dropped 6; count of bases not matched to a gene: 8. From germline, CDR1 is MDHEN and CDR2 SYDVKM. CDR3 sequence: CASSLRLAGDGEQYF. The CDR3 DNA reads as TGTGCCAGCAGTCTCCGACTAGCGGGAGACGGCGAGCAGTACTTC.

The CDR3 DNA reads as TGTGCCAGCAGCTTAGGCCCACAAGAGACCCAGTACTTC. Translating gives CASSLGPQETQYF. The V and J genes are TRBV7-2 and TRBJ2-5; D not certain. This CDR3 is 13 amino acids long. Germline V gene sequence: CDR1 SGHTA, CDR2 FQGNSA. Trimming stripped 1 base from V and 2 bases from J, with 5 bases between.

The chain uses TRBV28 and TRBJ2-7, with unresolved D. The V and J ends lost 4 bases and 1 base respectively, with 14 bases between them. The CDR3 contains 15 residues. Germline CDR1 is MDHEN and CDR2 is SYDVKM. The CDR3 region has the DNA TGTGCCAGCAGTTCGTTCAAGGGTCCTTCCTACGAGCAGTACTTC. Residues: CASSSFKGPSYEQYF.

This chain uses TRBV5-1 with TRBJ2-3; 10 bases fit TRBD2. The CDR3 contains 15 residues. The V segment lost 4 bases and the J segment 3 bases; nucleotides outside the gene matches: 5. Per germline, CDR1 SGHRS and CDR2 YFSETQ. The CDR3 reads CASSPPSGRTDTQYF. In DNA, the CDR3 is TGCGCCAGCAGCCCCCCTAGCGGGAGAACAGATACGCAGTATTTT.

The chain carries TRBV7-6 and TRBJ1-3; 10 positions agree with TRBD1. The CDR3 consists of 20 residues. Germline trimming cut 1 base from V and 0 bases from J; bases unmatched to any gene: 12. CDR1 SGHVS and CDR2 FNYEAQ come from the germline V gene. In DNA form, the CDR3 reads TGTGCCAGCAGCTTAGTCACCCCAGCCGGGACAGGGGACTCTGGAAACACCATATATTTT. As protein: CASSLVTPAGTGDSGNTIYF.

The chain is built from TRBV6-5 and TRBJ2-7, with D possibly being TRBD2 (5 bases). Germline CDR1 and CDR2: MNHEY and SVGAGI. Trimming pared 6 bases from V and 2 bases from J, leaving 11 bases between. This CDR3 is 13 amino acids long. The CDR3 region is CASRRERTYEQYF. DNA of the CDR3: TGTGCCAGCAGGAGGGAAAGAACCTACGAGCAGTACTTC.

CDR3 loop: CASSLNPGLAQFF. The CDR3 DNA follows: TGTGCCAGCAGCTTAAATCCAGGGCTAGCGCAGTTCTTC. This rearrangement joins TRBV7-6 to TRBJ2-1; D is perhaps TRBD1 or TRBD2 (5 bases each). V was trimmed by 2 bases and J by 12 bases, leaving 14 bases between them. This CDR3 has 13 residues. CDR1 and CDR2 (germline): SGHVS, FNYEAQ.

This clone has more than one count but fewer than ten. The gene calls are TRBV5-1 and TRBJ1-3; D not certain. Germline CDR1 SGHRS, CDR2 YFSETQ. The V end was cut by 2 bases, the J end by 7 bases, with 10 bases between. There are 13 residues in the CDR3. The CDR3 sequence: CASSLAGSNTIYF. The CDR3 DNA reads TGCGCCAGCAGCTTAGCCGGGAGTAACACCATATATTTT.